This TCR beta chain emerged from a study of shared clonotypes between healthy human individuals. The split of CD4+ cells yielded CD45RA+ naive and CD45RA-negative memory subsets. The assay ran at deep level. Assay used: immunoSEQ multiplex PCR; TCRdb lists only in-frame clones, some missing. The sample has some 2.3 million clones; approximately 95% are singletons. The CDR3 has 14 amino acids. Trimming left V 1 base short and J 2 bases short, with 8 bases between. CDR1 is MDHEN, CDR2 SYDVKM, per germline. As regards this clone: The sample contains more than one DNA sequence encoding this CDR3.

The sequencing sample was made of naive CD4+ T cells from PBMCs. Subset noted: CD45RA+ positively selected. The sequence was collected from a man aged 18-30 years in good health. Some clones in this sample may be carry-over from other donors' samples. The chain joins TRBV28 to TRBJ1-1; D gene ambiguous. The CDR3 bases are TGTGCCAGCAGTTTATCAGGAGGAAACACTGAAGCTTTCTTT. It translates to CASSLSGGNTEAFF. Full variable domain (rest looked up from reference TRBV28 and TRBJ1-1): DVKVTQSSRYLVKRTGEKVFLECVQDMDHENMFWYRQDPGLGLRLIYFSYDVKMKEKGDIPEGYSVSREKKERFSLILESASTNQTSMYLCASSLSGGNTEAFFGQGTRLTVV.